The 3 T cell receptor beta chains in this list originate from one sample, sequenced in a study of T cell repertoires in aging, cancer and after chemotherapy (dated by TCRdb to between 2018 and 2021). TCRdb shows the sequencer as Illumina MiSeq. Rearranged TRB sequences spanning V, D and J segments were amplified by multiplex touch-down PCR using a mixed TRB-A/B primer pool. The public reads were reanalyzed by TCRdb: fastp trimming at Q25, MiXCR alignment, in-frame beta chains only. Each CDR3 protein gets just one entry, which takes the most common genes and DNA from the rows behind it. The sample table holds 2,000 to 3,000 distinct CDR3 sequences, of which roughly 65% were seen once. The ten largest clones capture over 60% of the sample. TCR beta rearrangements were amplified from genomic DNA isolated from peripheral blood, not from sorted cells or RNA. Material: blood. These receptors all come from a human donor with a blood cancer.

The table lists this clonotype with a few counts. The gene calls are TRBV30 and TRBJ2-7; D is perhaps TRBD2 (6 bases). CDR3 length: 14 residues. Germline CDR1 is GTSNPN and CDR2 is SVGIG (reference sequence). Trimming shortened V by 1 base and J by 0 bases, and 10 bases separated the two germline ends. The CDR3, as DNA: TGTGCCTGGAGTGGTGGAGGGACCTCCTACGAGCAGTACTTC. Translating it yields CAWSGGGTSYEQYF.

The table lists this clonotype with a few counts. The rearrangement uses TRBV6-1 and TRBJ2-3; 8 nucleotides line up with TRBD1. V dropped 6 bases and J dropped 2; count of bases not matched to a gene: 7. Germline V gives CDR1 MNHNS, CDR2 SASEGT. The length of the CDR3 is 15 residues. CDR3: CASSPGTGDTDTQYF. The CDR3 bases are TGTGCCAGCAGCCCCGGGACAGGAGACACAGATACGCAGTATTTT.

The CDR3 region is CASSSSAAGVDTDTQYF. The CDR3 coding sequence is TGTGCCAGCAGCTCCTCGGCAGCGGGCGTTGACACAGATACGCAGTATTTT. The chain has TRBV13 and TRBJ2-3, with a weak D call TRBD2 (6 bases). CDR1 PRHDT and CDR2 FYEKMQ come from the germline V gene (reference sequence). Trimming cost V 4 bases and J 2 bases, with 19 bases left between them. The CDR3 covers 17 residues.